A selection of T cell receptor beta chains follows, all from one sample in a study of cytomegalovirus exposure and HLA in healthy donors. The data were produced by immunoSEQ multiplex PCR, yet TCRdb's version contains in-frame clones alone and is incomplete. Altogether 150,000 to 200,000 clones are present, 80% being singletons, with the ten largest covering roughly 10%. The sequenced sample consisted of PBMCs. The source of these receptors is a man younger than 35 in good health and CMV-seropositive. The CDR3 runs from the conserved cysteine through the conserved F or W. A D gene is named only where the DNA matches it firmly. Clone size is stated in some rows and not others, as once, few, many or a class when expanded.

j_call: TRBJ2-7
clone_size: -
d_call: -
v_call: TRBV5-5
cdr3_nt: TGTGCCAGCAGCTTCGGGGACATCACCTACGAGCAGTACTTC
cdr3_aa: CASSFGDITYEQYF

j_call: TRBJ2-2
clone_size: -
d_call: -
v_call: TRBV28
cdr3_nt: TGTGCCAGCAGTTTCGAGCGAAACACCGGGGAGCTGTTTTTT
cdr3_aa: CASSFERNTGELFF

j_call: TRBJ1-1
clone_size: -
d_call: -
v_call: TRBV6-1
cdr3_nt: TGTGCCAGCAGCCACCGAGGTAGAGCTTTCTTT
cdr3_aa: CASSHRGRAFF

j_call: TRBJ2-3
clone_size: -
d_call: -
v_call: TRBV5-6
cdr3_nt: TGTGCCAGCAGCTTGGCCAGGACAGATACGCAGTATTTT
cdr3_aa: CASSLARTDTQYF

j_call: TRBJ1-5
clone_size: few
d_call: -
v_call: TRBV6-1
cdr3_nt: TGTGCCGGGGCCCGTGGGGGCAATCAGCCCCAGCATTTT
cdr3_aa: CAGARGGNQPQHF

j_call: TRBJ2-3
clone_size: -
d_call: TRBD2
v_call: TRBV4-2
cdr3_nt: TGTGCCAGCAGCCAAGTGGTGGGGGGGGAGGATACGCAGTATTTT
cdr3_aa: CASSQVVGGEDTQYF

j_call: TRBJ2-3
clone_size: few
d_call: -
v_call: TRBV7-9
cdr3_nt: TGTGCCAGCACCCCTGAATGGGGCAGGGAACTCACAGATACGCAGTATTTT
cdr3_aa: CASTPEWGRELTDTQYF

j_call: TRBJ1-6
clone_size: -
d_call: -
v_call: TRBV4-3
cdr3_nt: TGCGCCAGCAGCCAAGCCGTCAACATTAACCGGGAACGGGGTTCACCCCTCCACTTT
cdr3_aa: CASSQAVNINRERGSPLHF

j_call: TRBJ2-2
clone_size: -
d_call: -
v_call: TRBV28
cdr3_nt: TGTGCCAGCAGTTGGGCGGACTCGGTAACCGGGGAGCTGTTTTTT
cdr3_aa: CASSWADSVTGELFF

j_call: TRBJ2-2
clone_size: -
d_call: TRBD2
v_call: TRBV5-1
cdr3_nt: TGCGCCAGCAGCTTAGGACTAGCGGCGAACACCGGGGAGCTGTTTTTT
cdr3_aa: CASSLGLAANTGELFF

j_call: TRBJ2-1
clone_size: few
d_call: -
v_call: TRBV9
cdr3_nt: TGTGCCAGCAGTTTGGGGGCGGCCCCTTTGGTCTTC
cdr3_aa: CASSLGAAPLVF

j_call: TRBJ2-7
clone_size: few
d_call: -
v_call: TRBV6-1
cdr3_nt: TGTGCCAGCAGTTTGACAGGATCGGACGAGCAGTACTTC
cdr3_aa: CASSLTGSDEQYF

j_call: TRBJ2-1
clone_size: once
d_call: TRBD2
v_call: TRBV7-8
cdr3_nt: TGTGCCAGCAGCTTAGCGGGGACTAGCGGTTACAATGAGCAGTTCTTC
cdr3_aa: CASSLAGTSGYNEQFF

j_call: TRBJ2-7
clone_size: -
d_call: TRBD2
v_call: TRBV4-3
cdr3_nt: TGCGCCAGCAGCCACTCCAAGCGGGGCCCCTTCGTCCACGAGCAGTACTTC
cdr3_aa: CASSHSKRGPFVHEQYF

j_call: TRBJ2-1
clone_size: few
d_call: -
v_call: TRBV19
cdr3_nt: TGTGCCAGCAGGACTAGTGGGGGGCGCAATGAGCAGTTCTTC
cdr3_aa: CASRTSGGRNEQFF

j_call: TRBJ1-4
clone_size: few
d_call: -
v_call: TRBV5-6
cdr3_nt: TGTGCCAGCAGCTTTGGGGGCAGTGAAAAACTGTTTTTT
cdr3_aa: CASSFGGSEKLFF

j_call: TRBJ2-5
clone_size: once
d_call: -
v_call: TRBV27
cdr3_nt: TGTGCCAGCAGCGAGAACCCAGACTCGGGGGGCAGGCCAGGGACCCAGTACTTC
cdr3_aa: CASSENPDSGGRPGTQYF

j_call: TRBJ1-4
clone_size: -
d_call: -
v_call: TRBV13
cdr3_nt: TGTGCCAGCAGCTTAGAACGGGAAAAACTGTTTTTT
cdr3_aa: CASSLEREKLFF

j_call: TRBJ2-5
clone_size: -
d_call: -
v_call: TRBV18
cdr3_nt: TGTGCCAGCTCACCGCCAAACGGGACTCCTATGGGGGGGACCCAGTACTTC
cdr3_aa: CASSPPNGTPMGGTQYF

j_call: TRBJ2-1
clone_size: -
d_call: TRBD2
v_call: TRBV5-5
cdr3_nt: TGTGCCAGCAGCTCTGGACTAGCGGGAGGGTGGGAGCAGTTCTTC
cdr3_aa: CASSSGLAGGWEQFF

j_call: TRBJ2-7
clone_size: -
d_call: -
v_call: TRBV7-9
cdr3_nt: TGTGCCAGCAGCTTTAATGGGCCTTCCTACGAGCAGTACTTC
cdr3_aa: CASSFNGPSYEQYF

j_call: TRBJ2-2
clone_size: -
d_call: -
v_call: TRBV7-2
cdr3_nt: TGTGCCAGCAGCCCTGCAGGGCAGCTTAACACCGGGGAGCTGTTTTTT
cdr3_aa: CASSPAGQLNTGELFF

j_call: TRBJ1-2
clone_size: few
d_call: TRBD1
v_call: TRBV11-2
cdr3_nt: TGTGCCAGCAGCCGATACGGGACAGTAATTAGTGGCTACACCTTC
cdr3_aa: CASSRYGTVISGYTF

j_call: TRBJ2-1
clone_size: -
d_call: TRBD2
v_call: TRBV11-2
cdr3_nt: TGTGCCAGCAGCTTAGAAGCTAGCGGGAGGCCCTACAATGAGCAGTTCTTC
cdr3_aa: CASSLEASGRPYNEQFF

j_call: TRBJ2-1
clone_size: -
d_call: TRBD1
v_call: TRBV6-1
cdr3_nt: TGTGCCAGCAGGGGGACAGGTTCAAACTACAATGAGCAGTTCTTC
cdr3_aa: CASRGTGSNYNEQFF

j_call: TRBJ1-3
clone_size: -
d_call: -
v_call: TRBV29-1
cdr3_nt: TGCAGCGTTTCGGACACAGCAGGAAACACCATATATTTT
cdr3_aa: CSVSDTAGNTIYF

j_call: TRBJ1-2
clone_size: -
d_call: -
v_call: TRBV29-1
cdr3_nt: TGCAGCGTTGTGAGGGTTCGCGGCTACACCTTC
cdr3_aa: CSVVRVRGYTF

j_call: TRBJ2-7
clone_size: -
d_call: TRBD2
v_call: TRBV4-3
cdr3_nt: TGCGCCAGCAGCCACGCCGTCGCTAGCGGCCCGGCGAGCTCCTACGAGCAGTACTTC
cdr3_aa: CASSHAVASGPASSYEQYF

j_call: TRBJ1-5
clone_size: -
d_call: TRBD1
v_call: TRBV7-8
cdr3_nt: TGTGCCAGCAGCCTATGGACAGGGGCGAGTCAGCCCCAGCATTTT
cdr3_aa: CASSLWTGASQPQHF

j_call: TRBJ2-3
clone_size: -
d_call: TRBD2
v_call: TRBV6-4
cdr3_nt: TGTGCCAGCAGTGTTAATGGCGGGAGTTCCGATACGCAGTATTTT
cdr3_aa: CASSVNGGSSDTQYF

j_call: TRBJ2-7
clone_size: -
d_call: -
v_call: TRBV23-1
cdr3_nt: TGCGCCAGCAGTCGAGACAAGCCCTACGAGCAGTACTTC
cdr3_aa: CASSRDKPYEQYF

j_call: TRBJ1-1
clone_size: -
d_call: -
v_call: TRBV6-1
cdr3_nt: TGTGCCAGCAGTCGAGGCGGGGTGGCCACTGAAGCTTTCTTT
cdr3_aa: CASSRGGVATEAFF

j_call: TRBJ1-5
clone_size: -
d_call: -
v_call: TRBV28
cdr3_nt: TGTGCCAGCAGTTTGGGTCGAGCGGACCGGGCCCAGCATTTT
cdr3_aa: CASSLGRADRAQHF

j_call: TRBJ2-5
clone_size: -
d_call: TRBD2
v_call: TRBV15
cdr3_nt: TGTGCCACCAGCAGCGGCCTAGCGGTCCAAGAGACCCAGTACTTC
cdr3_aa: CATSSGLAVQETQYF

j_call: TRBJ2-1
clone_size: once
d_call: TRBD2
v_call: TRBV7-9
cdr3_nt: TGTGCCAGCAGTCCCGGGACTAGCGGGAGGGCAGGTGAGCAGTTCTTC
cdr3_aa: CASSPGTSGRAGEQFF

j_call: TRBJ2-3
clone_size: -
d_call: -
v_call: TRBV30
cdr3_nt: TGTGCCTGGATAGGGGGACACACAGATACGCAGTATTTT
cdr3_aa: CAWIGGHTDTQYF

j_call: TRBJ1-1
clone_size: -
d_call: -
v_call: TRBV7-3
cdr3_nt: TGTGCCAGCAGCTTAATCTTTCGTGAAGCTTTCTTT
cdr3_aa: CASSLIFREAFF

j_call: TRBJ2-1
clone_size: few
d_call: TRBD2
v_call: TRBV4-2
cdr3_nt: TGTGCCAGCAGCCAAGGCGGGAGGATGAGGAATGAGCAGTTCTTC
cdr3_aa: CASSQGGRMRNEQFF